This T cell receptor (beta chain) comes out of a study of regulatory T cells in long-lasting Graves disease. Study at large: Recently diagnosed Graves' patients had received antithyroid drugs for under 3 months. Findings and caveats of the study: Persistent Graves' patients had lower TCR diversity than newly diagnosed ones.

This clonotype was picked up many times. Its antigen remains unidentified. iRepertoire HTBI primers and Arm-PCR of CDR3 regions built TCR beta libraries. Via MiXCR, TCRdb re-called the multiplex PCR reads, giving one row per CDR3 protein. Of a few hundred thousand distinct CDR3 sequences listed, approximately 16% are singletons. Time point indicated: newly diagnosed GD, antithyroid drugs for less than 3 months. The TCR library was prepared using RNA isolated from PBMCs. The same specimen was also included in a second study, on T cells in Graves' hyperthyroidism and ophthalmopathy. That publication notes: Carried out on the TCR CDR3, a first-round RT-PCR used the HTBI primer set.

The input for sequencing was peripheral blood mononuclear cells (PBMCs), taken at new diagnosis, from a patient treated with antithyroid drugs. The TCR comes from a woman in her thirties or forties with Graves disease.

Here the CDR3 DNA reads TGTGCCACCAGTTATGCGATGATAGCAGCGAACACCGGGGAGCTGTTTTTT. As protein: CATSYAMIAANTGELFF. This chain connects TRBV15 to TRBJ2-2; no reliable D call. The CDR3 totals 17 residues. The V end lost 6 bases, the J end lost 0 bases, and 17 bases lay between the germline ends. The germline V gene has CDR1 LNHNV and CDR2 YYDKDF (reference sequence).